This T cell receptor (beta chain) appears in the sequencing data of a study of cytomegalovirus exposure and HLA in healthy donors. This clone was counted a few times. Its antigen is as yet unknown. The PCR was carried out with 60 Vbeta primers and 13 Jbeta primers. The protocol was immunoSEQ multiplex PCR, while the TCRdb copy is restricted to in-frame clones and leaves out a portion. Of 55,000 to 80,000 clones listed, around 75% are singletons. Study-level results: For cytomegalovirus status, the classifier reportedly gave diagnoses with high specificity and sensitivity. A later analysis showed HLA-associated TCR beta chains outstripping equally common others in clonal expansion. In a later analysis, DRB1 alleles had the most associated TCRs; HLA-C alleles the fewest.

The germline gives CDR1 SNHLY, CDR2 FYNNEI. V was clipped by 7 bases and J by 4 bases, with 10 bases between them. The CDR3 has 13 amino acids. This TCR derives from a woman in her 40s in good health and CMV-seropositive. The chain recombines TRBV2 with TRBJ1-4; possible D gene TRBD1, 6 bases. The sample comprised PBMCs. CDR3 DNA sequence: TGTGCCAGCATAGGGGGATTTAATGAAAAACTGTTTTTT. It codes for CASIGGFNEKLFF.